This T cell receptor beta chain was captured in a study of T cell responses to AZD1222 COVID-19 vaccine. Clones were read by immunoSEQ multiplex PCR, and TCRdb kept only the in-frame ones, dropping some. This sample has some 150,000 clones, with about 93% found just once. V lost 5 bases and J 7 bases, leaving 14 bases between the germline ends. CDR3 length: 13 amino acids. Germline loops: CDR1 SEHNR, CDR2 FQNEAQ (reference sequence). The genes are TRBV7-9 and TRBJ1-2, with D tentatively TRBD1 (6 bases). The material sequenced was peripheral blood, taken on day 0 of AZD1222 vaccination. This sequence was found in an adult in good health. CDR3 loop: CASSPVQGPGYTF. The CDR3 bases are TGTGCCAGCAGCCCCGTACAGGGACCTGGCTACACCTTC.